These 9 T cell receptor beta chains were all obtained from the same sample, sequenced in a study of T cell responses to AZD1222 COVID-19 vaccine. Generated by immunoSEQ multiplex PCR, the TCRdb table keeps only in-frame clones and is missing some. Here the sample spans about 130,000 clones, approximately 80% being singletons. The sequencing here drew on peripheral blood, taken on day 0 of AZD1222 vaccination. These receptors were collected from an adult in good health.

The chain joins TRBV7-2 to TRBJ1-1; D is undetermined. The CDR3 is 14 amino acids. The V gene's germline CDR1 is SGHTA and CDR2 FQGNSA. Trimming removed 0 bases at V and 5 bases at J, with 10 bases between. CDR3 protein: CASSLAGMETEAFF. CDR3 coding DNA: TGTGCCAGCAGCTTAGCAGGGATGGAAACTGAAGCTTTCTTT.

This clone occurred many times. A junction end diverges from the germline sequence, so it may reflect a read error. V and J are TRBV5-1 and TRBJ2-7; 8 bases match TRBD1. The germline V gene has CDR1 SGHRS and CDR2 YFSETQ. This CDR3 contains 14 residues. CDR3 residues: CASSLNLGGQEVHF. Written as DNA, the CDR3 is TGCGCCAGCAGCTTAAATCTCGGGGGACAGGAAGTACACTTC.

The V gene is TRBV29-1, the J gene TRBJ1-5, with 8 bases identical to TRBD1. Germline V gene sequence: CDR1 SQVTM, CDR2 ANQGSEA. The V and J ends lost 5 bases and 3 bases, in that order; junction bases with no gene match: 6. This CDR3 has 14 amino acids. The DNA of the CDR3 is TGCAGCGTTACCGGGACAGGTCTCAATCAGCCCCAGCATTTT. Protein sequence: CSVTGTGLNQPQHF.

The sample holds one count of this clone. The V call is TRBV5-1, the J call TRBJ2-3; perhaps TRBD2 as D (6 bases). The V end was cut by 6 bases, the J end by 3 bases, with 11 bases between. Germline CDR1 is SGHRS and CDR2 is YFSETQ. The CDR3 contains 13 residues. As DNA, the CDR3 is TGCGCCAGCACCGTCGGAGGGACAGATACGCAGTATTTT. It is translated as CASTVGGTDTQYF.

V usage is TRBV28 and J usage is TRBJ1-6; 8 nucleotides match TRBD1. The trim removed 5 bases at V and 9 bases at J, leaving 9 bases unmatched. CDR1 is MDHEN and CDR2 is SYDVKM in the germline V gene. This CDR3 contains 15 residues. The CDR3 sequence: CASSPRGTGGSPLHF. CDR3 DNA: TGTGCCAGCAGTCCCCGGGGGACAGGAGGTTCACCCCTCCACTTT.

The chain couples TRBV6-5 to TRBJ2-1; 8 positions match TRBD2. Germline V gene data show CDR1 as MNHEY and CDR2 as SVGAGI. The CDR3 spans 15 residues. J gave up 4 bases and V 7 bases, and 9 bases lay outside the gene matches. The CDR3 coding sequence is TGTGCCAGCACTCCGGGGGGGCACCCTTACAATGAGCAGTTCTTC. Translated: CASTPGGHPYNEQFF.

V is TRBV7-9 and J is TRBJ2-7; no reliable D call. The CDR3 has 12 residues. The V gene lost 5 bases and the J gene lost 2 bases, with 7 bases spanning the gap. Per the germline V gene, CDR1 is SEHNR and CDR2 is FQNEAQ (reference sequence). CDR3 nucleotide sequence: TGTGCCAGCAGCGACGGAACCTACGAGCAGTACTTC. Protein: CASSDGTYEQYF.

The genes are TRBV6-5 and TRBJ1-4; D gene unclear. V was cut by 0 bases and J by 7 bases, with 9 bases left in between. CDR1 is MNHEY, CDR2 SVGAGI, per germline. The CDR3 loop spans 14 amino acids. The CDR3 protein is CASSYSSLTEKLFF. The CDR3 DNA is TGTGCCAGCAGTTACTCGAGCCTAACTGAAAAACTGTTTTTT.

This CDR3 reads CASVASGSTDTQYF. The CDR3 DNA sequence: TGTGCCAGCGTGGCCAGCGGGAGCACAGATACGCAGTATTTT. The gene calls are TRBV2 and TRBJ2-3; a weak D match, TRBD2 (6 bases). CDR1 SNHLY and CDR2 FYNNEI come from the germline V gene. V was clipped by 8 bases and J by 0 bases, with 12 bases between them. The CDR3 is made up of 14 amino acids.